The T cell receptor (beta chain) described here comes from a study of T cell changes during pregnancy in multiple sclerosis. Sequenced by immunoSEQ multiplex PCR; TCRdb stores in-frame clones only, minus some. The table records around 75,000 clones, 94% of them present only once. Trimming took off 1 base at V and 5 bases at J, with 11 bases between the two ends. Germline assignment: CDR1 MGHDK and CDR2 SYGVNS. This CDR3 has 14 residues. This clone occurred a few times. The TCR originated in a female donor with multiple sclerosis, enrolled in a pregnancy study. The V and J genes are TRBV25-1 and TRBJ2-5; D is perhaps TRBD2 (6 bases). Sequenced material: CD4+ T cells from peripheral blood mononuclear cells, taken after pregnancy. The CDR3 reads CASSELRGRETQYF. CDR3 in DNA: TGTGCCAGCAGTGAATTGCGGGGCCGGGAGACCCAGTACTTC. Looking up the rest from reference TRBV25-1 and TRBJ2-5 gives the full variable domain: EADIYQTPRYLVIGTGKKITLECSQTMGHDKMYWYQQDPGMELHLIHYSYGVNSTEKGDLSSESTVSRIRTEHFPLTLESARPSHTSQYLCASSELRGRETQYFGPGTRLLVL.